This T cell receptor beta chain was captured in a study of blood T cell repertoires in COVID-19. Study background: Some COVID-19 samples were acute and others convalescent; all came from the United States, Italy and Spain. Sources were T cells, B-cell-depleted T cells, or PBMCs; the material itself was cDNA or gDNA.

CDR3 size: 14 residues. In germline, CDR1 is SGHRS, CDR2 YFSETQ. Trimming removed 0 bases from V and 7 bases from J, with 14 bases in between. Sequencing was performed with immunoSEQ multiplex PCR; in TCRdb, only in-frame clones are kept and a portion is missing. The sample consists of around 310,000 clones, around 90% of them appearing once. In its sample, this clone was seen a few times. The TCR sequence derives from a woman in her thirties or forties with COVID-19, enrolled during active disease. The specimen was peripheral blood. The chain uses TRBV5-1 and TRBJ2-7, with D uncertain. DNA of the CDR3: TGCGCCAGCAGCTTGGCAGGCGACCTACGTGAGCAGTACTTC. This sequence encodes CASSLAGDLREQYF.